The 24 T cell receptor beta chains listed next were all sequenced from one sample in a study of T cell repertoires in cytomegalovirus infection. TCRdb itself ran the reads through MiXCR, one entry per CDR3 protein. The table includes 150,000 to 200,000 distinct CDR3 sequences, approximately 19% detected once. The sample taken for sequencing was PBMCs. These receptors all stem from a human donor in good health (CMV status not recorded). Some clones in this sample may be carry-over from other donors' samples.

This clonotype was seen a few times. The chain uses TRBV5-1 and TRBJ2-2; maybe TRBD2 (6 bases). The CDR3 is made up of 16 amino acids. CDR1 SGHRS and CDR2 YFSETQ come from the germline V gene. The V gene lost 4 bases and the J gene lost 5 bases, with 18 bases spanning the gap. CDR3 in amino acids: CASSQTPTAGTGELFF. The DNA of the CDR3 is TGCGCCAGCAGCCAGACTCCCACCGCGGGGACCGGGGAGCTGTTTTTT.

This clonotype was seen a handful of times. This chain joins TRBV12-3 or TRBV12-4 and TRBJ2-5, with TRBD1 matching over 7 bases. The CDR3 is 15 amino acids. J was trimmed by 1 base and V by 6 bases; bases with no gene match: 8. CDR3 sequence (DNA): TGTGCCAGCAGCAAACCGGGACAGCCCCAAGAGACCCAGTACTTC. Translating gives CASSKPGQPQETQYF.

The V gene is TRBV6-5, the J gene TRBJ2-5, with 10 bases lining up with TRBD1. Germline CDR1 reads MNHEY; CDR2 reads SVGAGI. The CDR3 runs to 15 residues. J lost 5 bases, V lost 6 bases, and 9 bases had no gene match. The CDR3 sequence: CASRRTGGFEETQYF. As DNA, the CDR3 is TGTGCCAGCAGGAGGACAGGGGGGTTTGAGGAGACCCAGTACTTC.

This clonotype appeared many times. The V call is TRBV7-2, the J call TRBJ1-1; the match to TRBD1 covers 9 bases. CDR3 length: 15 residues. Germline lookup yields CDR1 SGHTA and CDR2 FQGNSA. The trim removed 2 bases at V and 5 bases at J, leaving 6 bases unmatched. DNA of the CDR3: TGTGCCAGCAGCTTACAGGGACAGGGAATAACTGAAGCTTTCTTT. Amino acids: CASSLQGQGITEAFF. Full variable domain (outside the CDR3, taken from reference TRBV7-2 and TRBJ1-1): GAGVSQSPSNKVTEKGKDVELRCDPISGHTALYWYRQSLGQGLEFLIYFQGNSAPDKSGLPSDRFSAERTGGSVSTLTIQRTQQEDSAVYLCASSLQGQGITEAFFGQGTRLTVV.

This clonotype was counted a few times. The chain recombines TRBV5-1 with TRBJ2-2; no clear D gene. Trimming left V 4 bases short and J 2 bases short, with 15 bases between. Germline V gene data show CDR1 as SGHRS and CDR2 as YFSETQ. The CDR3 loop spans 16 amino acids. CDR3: CASSPQMTLNTGELFF. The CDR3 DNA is TGCGCCAGCAGCCCCCAGATGACCCTCAACACCGGGGAGCTGTTTTTT.

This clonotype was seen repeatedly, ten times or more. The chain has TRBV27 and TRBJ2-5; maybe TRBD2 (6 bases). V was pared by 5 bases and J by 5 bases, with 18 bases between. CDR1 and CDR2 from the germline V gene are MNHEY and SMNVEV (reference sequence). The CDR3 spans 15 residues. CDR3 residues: CASSPRLAMGETQYF. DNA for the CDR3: TGTGCCAGCAGTCCAAGGCTAGCGATGGGGGAGACCCAGTACTTC.

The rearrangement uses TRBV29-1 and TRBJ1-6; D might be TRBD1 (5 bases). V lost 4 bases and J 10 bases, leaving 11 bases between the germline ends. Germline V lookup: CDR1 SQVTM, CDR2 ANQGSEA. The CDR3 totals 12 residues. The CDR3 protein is CSVGGGGSPLHF. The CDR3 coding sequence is TGCAGCGTTGGTGGGGGAGGGTCACCCCTCCACTTT.

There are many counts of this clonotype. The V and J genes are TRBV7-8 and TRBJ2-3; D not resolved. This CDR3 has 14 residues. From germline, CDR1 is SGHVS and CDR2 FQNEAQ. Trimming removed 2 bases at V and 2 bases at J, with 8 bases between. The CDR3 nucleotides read TGTGCCAGCAGCTTACTACAGAACACAGATACGCAGTATTTT. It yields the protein CASSLLQNTDTQYF.

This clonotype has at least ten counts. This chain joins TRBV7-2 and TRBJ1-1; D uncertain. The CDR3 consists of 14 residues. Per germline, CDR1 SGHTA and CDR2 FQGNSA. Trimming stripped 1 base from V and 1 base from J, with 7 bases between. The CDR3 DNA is TGTGCCAGCAGCTTAGTAAAGGGGAACACTGAAGCTTTCTTT. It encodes CASSLVKGNTEAFF.

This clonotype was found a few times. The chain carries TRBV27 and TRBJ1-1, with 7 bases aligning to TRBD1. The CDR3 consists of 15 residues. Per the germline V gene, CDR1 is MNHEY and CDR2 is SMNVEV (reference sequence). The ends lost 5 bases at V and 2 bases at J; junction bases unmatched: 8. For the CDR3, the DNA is TGTGCCAGCAGTCTTCGGACAGGTCGTAACACTGAAGCTTTCTTT. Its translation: CASSLRTGRNTEAFF.

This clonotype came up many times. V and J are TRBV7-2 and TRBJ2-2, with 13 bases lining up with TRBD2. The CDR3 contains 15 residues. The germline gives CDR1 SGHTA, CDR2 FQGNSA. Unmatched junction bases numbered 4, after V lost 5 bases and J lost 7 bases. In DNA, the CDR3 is TGTGCCAGCAGCCCACTAGCGGGAGGGATCGGGGAGCTGTTTTTT. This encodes CASSPLAGGIGELFF.

CDR3 bases: TGTGCCAGCAGTCGAGGACAGGGGGCAAATAATTCACCCCTCCACTTT. Its protein is CASSRGQGANNSPLHF. This rearrangement joins TRBV6-2 or TRBV6-3 to TRBJ1-6; TRBD1 agrees at 11 bases. This CDR3 is 16 amino acids long. Trimming removed 5 bases from V and 5 bases from J; junction bases left unmatched: 5. Germline loops: CDR1 MNHEY, CDR2 SVGEGT.

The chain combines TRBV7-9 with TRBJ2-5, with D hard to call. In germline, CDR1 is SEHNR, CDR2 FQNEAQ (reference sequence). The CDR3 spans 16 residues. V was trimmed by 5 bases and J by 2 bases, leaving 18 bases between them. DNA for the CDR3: TGTGCCAGCAGCGGCCGTCCGGAAGAAGGTCAAGAGACCCAGTACTTC. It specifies CASSGRPEEGQETQYF.

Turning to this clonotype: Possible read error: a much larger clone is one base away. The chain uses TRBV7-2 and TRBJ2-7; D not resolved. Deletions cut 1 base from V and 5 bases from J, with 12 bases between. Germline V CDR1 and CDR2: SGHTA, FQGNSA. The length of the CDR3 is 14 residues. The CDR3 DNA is TGTGCCAGCAGCTTAGAACATGGGCTAGACGAGCAGTACTTC. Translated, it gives CASSLEHGLDEQYF.

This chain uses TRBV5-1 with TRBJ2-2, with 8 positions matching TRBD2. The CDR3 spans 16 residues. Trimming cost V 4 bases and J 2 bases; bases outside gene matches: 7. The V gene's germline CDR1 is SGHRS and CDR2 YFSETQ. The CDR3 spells CASSVGLVSNTGELFF. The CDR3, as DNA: TGCGCCAGCAGCGTGGGACTAGTGAGTAACACCGGGGAGCTGTTTTTT.

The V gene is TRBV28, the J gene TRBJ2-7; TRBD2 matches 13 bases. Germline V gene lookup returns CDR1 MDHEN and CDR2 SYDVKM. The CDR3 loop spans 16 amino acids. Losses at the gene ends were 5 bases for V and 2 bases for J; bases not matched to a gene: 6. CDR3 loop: CASSPRGLAGAYEQYF. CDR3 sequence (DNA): TGTGCCAGCAGTCCGAGAGGACTAGCGGGGGCCTACGAGCAGTACTTC.

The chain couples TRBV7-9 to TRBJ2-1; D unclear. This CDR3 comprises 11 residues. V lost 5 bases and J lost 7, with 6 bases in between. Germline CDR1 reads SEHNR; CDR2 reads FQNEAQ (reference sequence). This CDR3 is CASSPRNEQFF. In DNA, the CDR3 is TGTGCCAGCAGCCCCCGAAATGAGCAGTTCTTC. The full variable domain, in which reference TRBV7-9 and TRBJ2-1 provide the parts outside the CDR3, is DTGVSQNPRHKITKRGQNVTFRCDPISEHNRLYWYRQTLGQGPEFLTYFQNEAQLEKSRLLSDRFSAERPKGSFSTLEIQRTEQGDSAMYLCASSPRNEQFFGPGTRLTVL.

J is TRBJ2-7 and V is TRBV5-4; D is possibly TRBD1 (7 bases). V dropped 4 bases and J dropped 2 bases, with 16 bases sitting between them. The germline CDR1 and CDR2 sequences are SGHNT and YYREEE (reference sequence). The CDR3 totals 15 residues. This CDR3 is CASSPGGRGAYEQYF. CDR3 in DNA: TGTGCCAGCAGCCCCGGTGGCAGGGGGGCCTACGAGCAGTACTTC.

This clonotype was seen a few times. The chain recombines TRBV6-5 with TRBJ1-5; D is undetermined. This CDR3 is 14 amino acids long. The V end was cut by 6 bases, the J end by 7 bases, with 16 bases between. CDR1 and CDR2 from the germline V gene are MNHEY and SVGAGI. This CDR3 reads CASRRDTAGQPQHF. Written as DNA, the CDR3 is TGTGCCAGCAGAAGAGACACGGCGGGACAGCCCCAGCATTTT.

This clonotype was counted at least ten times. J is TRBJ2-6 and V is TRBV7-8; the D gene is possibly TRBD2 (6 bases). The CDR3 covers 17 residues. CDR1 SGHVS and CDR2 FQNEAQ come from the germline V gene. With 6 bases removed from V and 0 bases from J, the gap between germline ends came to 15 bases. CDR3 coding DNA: TGTGCCAGCAGACGAGCCGCGGGGAGCTCTGGGGCCAACGTCCTGACTTTC. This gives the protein CASRRAAGSSGANVLTF.

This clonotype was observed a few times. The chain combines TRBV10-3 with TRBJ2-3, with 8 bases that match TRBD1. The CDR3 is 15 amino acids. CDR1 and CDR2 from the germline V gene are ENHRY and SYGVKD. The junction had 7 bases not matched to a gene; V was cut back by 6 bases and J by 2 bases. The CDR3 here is CAIRIGQGPTDTQYF. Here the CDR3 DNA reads TGTGCCATCAGGATTGGACAGGGTCCCACAGATACGCAGTATTTT.

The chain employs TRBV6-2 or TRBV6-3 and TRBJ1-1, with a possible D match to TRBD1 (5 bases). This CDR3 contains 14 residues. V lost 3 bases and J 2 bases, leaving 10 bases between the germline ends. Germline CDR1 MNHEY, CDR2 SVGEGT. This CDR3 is CASSYPQGNTEAFF. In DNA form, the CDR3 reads TGTGCCAGCAGTTATCCTCAGGGAAACACTGAAGCTTTCTTT.

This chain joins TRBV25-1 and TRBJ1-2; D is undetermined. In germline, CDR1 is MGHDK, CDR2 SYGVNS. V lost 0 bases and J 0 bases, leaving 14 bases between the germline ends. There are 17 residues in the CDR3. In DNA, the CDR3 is TGTGCCAGCAGTGAATATTTTTTTGGAGATTCTAACTATGGCTACACCTTC. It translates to CASSEYFFGDSNYGYTF.

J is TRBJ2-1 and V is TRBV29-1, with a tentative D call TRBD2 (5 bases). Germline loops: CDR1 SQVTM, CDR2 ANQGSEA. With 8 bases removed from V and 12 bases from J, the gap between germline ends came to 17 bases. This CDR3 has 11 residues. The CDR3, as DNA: TGCAGCCATAAATCCGGGGTTGGGCAGTTCTTC. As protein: CSHKSGVGQFF.